This entry lists 4 T cell receptor beta chains sequenced from one sample in a study of monozygotic twins with inflammatory bowel disease (dated by TCRdb to the late 2010s). The library was produced with 5' RACE. Sequencing was carried out with an Illumina HiSeq 2500. TCRdb reprocessed the reads and lists each CDR3 protein sequence as a single entry, with no DNA. The sample table holds 350,000 to 500,000 distinct CDR3 sequences. Of the sample, more than 2% falls within the top ten clones. The material sequenced was blood. These receptors came from a human donor with ulcerative colitis or Crohn's disease, or a healthy co-twin of an affected twin (not recorded which).

The gene calls are TRBV18 and TRBJ1-4; TCRdb's D call of TRBD1 is untestable without DNA. Germline V CDR1 and CDR2: KGHSH, LQKENI. The CDR3 totals 17 residues. CDR3 in amino acids: CASSLLLPVAMGEKLFF.

The chain recombines TRBV2 with TRBJ2-5; the TCRdb call, TRBD2, lacks DNA for checking. From germline, CDR1 is SNHLY and CDR2 FYNNEI. This CDR3 is built from 13 residues. CDR3 residues: CASSLGGIETQYF.

The rearrangement joins TRBV28 to TRBJ2-1; TCRdb reports TRBD2, a call that lacks DNA to check it against. The CDR3 length is 13 residues. Per germline, CDR1 MDHEN and CDR2 SYDVKM. CDR3 sequence reads: CASVAGRFNEQFF. The entire variable domain, with the rest obtained from reference TRBV28 and TRBJ2-1, is as follows: DVKVTQSSRYLVKRTGEKVFLECVQDMDHENMFWYRQDPGLGLRLIYFSYDVKMKEKGDIPEGYSVSREKKERFSLILESASTNQTSMYLCASVAGRFNEQFFGPGTRLTVL.

The V call is TRBV29-1, the J call TRBJ2-1; TCRdb returns TRBD1, unconfirmable since there is no DNA. From germline, CDR1 is SQVTM and CDR2 ANQGSEA. The CDR3 has 17 amino acids. This CDR3 reads CSVEGGGRVDFYNEQFF.